These T cell receptor beta chains were read from a single sample in a study of T cell responses to AZD1222 COVID-19 vaccine. Clones were sequenced by immunoSEQ multiplex PCR, and TCRdb holds only the in-frame ones, with some missing. The sample lists approximately 110,000 clones; 88% were seen once. Sample: peripheral blood, taken on day 0 of AZD1222 vaccination. These receptors came from an adult in good health. CDR3s include the opening cysteine and the closing phenylalanine or tryptophan. A D gene is named only where the DNA matches it firmly. Some rows mark clone size as missing; the rest say once, few, many or name a class of expanded clone.

size: NA
J: TRBJ1-6
V: TRBV3-1/TRBV3-2
D: NA
DNA: TGTGCCAGCACCCGGTGGAATTCACCCCTCCACTTT
CDR3: CASTRWNSPLHF

size: NA
J: TRBJ2-5
V: TRBV10-3
D: TRBD1
DNA: TGTGCCATCTCGGACAGGGTTTTCCAAGAGACCCAGTACTTC
CDR3: CAISDRVFQETQYF

size: NA
J: TRBJ2-5
V: TRBV29-1
D: TRBD1
DNA: TGCAGCGCCGAGGACAGGCATCGAGAGACCCAGTACTTC
CDR3: CSAEDRHRETQYF

size: NA
J: TRBJ2-5
V: TRBV5-4
D: TRBD1
DNA: TGTGCCAGCAGCTTGGGGGGACAGGGCCAAGAGACCCAGTACTTC
CDR3: CASSLGGQGQETQYF

size: NA
J: TRBJ1-4
V: TRBV28
D: NA
DNA: TGTGCCAGCAGTTCCTCAACTAATGAAAAACTGTTTTTT
CDR3: CASSSSTNEKLFF

size: NA
J: TRBJ2-3
V: TRBV6-5
D: NA
DNA: TGTGCCAGCATGGGACAGCGGGGCACAGATACGCAGTATTTT
CDR3: CASMGQRGTDTQYF

size: NA
J: TRBJ1-1
V: TRBV4-2
D: NA
DNA: TGTGCCAGCAGCCAAGATTACAGCCTGAACACTGAAGCTTTCTTT
CDR3: CASSQDYSLNTEAFF

size: once
J: TRBJ2-3
V: TRBV24-1
D: TRBD1
DNA: TGTGCCACCAGTGACCCCCCGGGACAGGGTCGAGGGGACCGTTTTGATACGCAGTATTTT
CDR3: CATSDPPGQGRGDRFDTQYF

size: NA
J: TRBJ1-3
V: TRBV6-5
D: NA
DNA: TGTGCCAGCAGAACACCAATAGGCACCATATATTTT
CDR3: CASRTPIGTIYF

size: NA
J: TRBJ2-7
V: TRBV18
D: NA
DNA: TGTGCCAGCTCACCACCCGCCGGGGTGGAGCAGTACTTC
CDR3: CASSPPAGVEQYF

size: NA
J: TRBJ1-1
V: TRBV19
D: TRBD1
DNA: TGTGCCAGTAGGGGACAGGGTGGGACTGAAGCTTTCTTT
CDR3: CASRGQGGTEAFF

size: NA
J: TRBJ1-2
V: TRBV19
D: TRBD1
DNA: TGTGCCAGTAGTCGACAGGGCAGCTATGGCTACACCTTC
CDR3: CASSRQGSYGYTF

size: few
J: TRBJ1-2
V: TRBV4-1
D: NA
DNA: TGCGCCAGCGGGGATCATGGATACACCTTC
CDR3: CASGDHGYTF

size: NA
J: TRBJ1-3
V: TRBV6-1
D: NA
DNA: TGTGCCAGCAGTGAAGGGACAACAGGAAACACCATATATTTT
CDR3: CASSEGTTGNTIYF

size: NA
J: TRBJ2-5
V: TRBV27
D: NA
DNA: TGTGCCAGCAGCTCTGGGCAGGAACAAGAGACCCAGTACTTC
CDR3: CASSSGQEQETQYF

size: NA
J: TRBJ1-1
V: TRBV7-3
D: TRBD1
DNA: TGTGCCAGCCGAATCCAGGGGGCGCATCGAAACACTGAAGCTTTCTTT
CDR3: CASRIQGAHRNTEAFF

size: NA
J: TRBJ2-1
V: TRBV2
D: TRBD2
DNA: TGTGCCAGCAGTGCAGAATTGGGACAGGCTCCCGGGACTAGCGACTACAATGAGCAGTTCTTC
CDR3: CASSAELGQAPGTSDYNEQFF

size: few
J: TRBJ1-5
V: TRBV10-3
D: NA
DNA: TGTGCCATCAGTGAGTCGATACCAGGGCAGCCCCAGCATTTT
CDR3: CAISESIPGQPQHF

size: NA
J: TRBJ2-3
V: TRBV6-5
D: TRBD2
DNA: TGTGCCAGCAGACTAGCGGGAGCCAGCACAGATACGCAGTATTTT
CDR3: CASRLAGASTDTQYF

size: NA
J: TRBJ1-1
V: TRBV9
D: TRBD1
DNA: TGTGCCAGCAGCGGACAGGGGGCACAGTGGCCGCGCACTGAAGCTTTCTTT
CDR3: CASSGQGAQWPRTEAFF

size: NA
J: TRBJ1-2
V: TRBV19
D: NA
DNA: TGTGCCAGTAGTTCGACCTCCTGGGTCTATGGCTACACCTTC
CDR3: CASSSTSWVYGYTF

size: NA
J: TRBJ1-1
V: TRBV24-1
D: NA
DNA: TGTGCCACCAGCAACCAGGGGTTTTCTGAAGCTTTCTTT
CDR3: CATSNQGFSEAFF

size: NA
J: TRBJ1-2
V: TRBV4-2
D: NA
DNA: TGTGCCAGCAGCCACTCCCGTGGGGGCGTTAACTATGGCTACACCTTC
CDR3: CASSHSRGGVNYGYTF

size: once
J: TRBJ1-6
V: TRBV12-3/TRBV12-4
D: NA
DNA: TGTGCCAGCAGCACGACCCCTGCGACACCCCTCCACTTT
CDR3: CASSTTPATPLHF

size: NA
J: TRBJ1-1
V: TRBV19
D: NA
DNA: TGTGCCAGTACTCCTCCGGGGCGTAACACTGAAGCTTTCTTT
CDR3: CASTPPGRNTEAFF

size: NA
J: TRBJ2-3
V: TRBV19
D: TRBD2
DNA: TGTGCCAGTAAGCTGGGCGGCGGGGGGCTCACAGATACGCAGTATTTT
CDR3: CASKLGGGGLTDTQYF

size: NA
J: TRBJ1-3
V: TRBV19
D: TRBD1
DNA: TGTGCCAGTAGTCAACCCGGGACAGGGACTGGAAACACCATATATTTT
CDR3: CASSQPGTGTGNTIYF

size: NA
J: TRBJ2-5
V: TRBV21-1
D: NA
DNA: TGTGCCAGCAGCAAAGGGGTAGGGATTAAGGAGACCCAGTACTTC
CDR3: CASSKGVGIKETQYF

size: NA
J: TRBJ1-2
V: TRBV28
D: TRBD1
DNA: TGTGCCAGCATGATGACAGGGGATGGCTACACCTTC
CDR3: CASMMTGDGYTF

size: NA
J: TRBJ1-2
V: TRBV5-6
D: NA
DNA: TGTGCCAGCAGCTTGGCTGCGGGAGGGGCGAACACCTTC
CDR3: CASSLAAGGANTF

size: NA
J: TRBJ2-3
V: TRBV7-7
D: NA
DNA: TGTGCCAGCAGCCCCTTGGTGGGAAGTGGTACAGATACGCAGTATTTT
CDR3: CASSPLVGSGTDTQYF

size: NA
J: TRBJ1-2
V: TRBV24-1
D: NA
DNA: TGTGCCACCAGTGGGGAGGGAGGCTATGGCTACACCTTC
CDR3: CATSGEGGYGYTF

size: NA
J: TRBJ1-3
V: TRBV28
D: NA
DNA: TGTGCCAGCAGTTTATCGGGGGATGGCGGAAACACCATATATTTT
CDR3: CASSLSGDGGNTIYF

size: NA
J: TRBJ1-2
V: TRBV18
D: TRBD1
DNA: TGTGCCAGCTCACGACAGGGGGACTATGGCTACACCTTC
CDR3: CASSRQGDYGYTF

size: NA
J: TRBJ1-1
V: TRBV29-1
D: NA
DNA: TGCAGCGCCCGAAGGGGGAGCCCCGGTGAAGCTTTCTTT
CDR3: CSARRGSPGEAFF

size: NA
J: TRBJ1-6
V: TRBV6-5
D: NA
DNA: TGTGCCAGCAGGACTACAGGGTTGACTAATTCACCCCTCCACTTT
CDR3: CASRTTGLTNSPLHF

size: NA
J: TRBJ1-6
V: TRBV6-5
D: TRBD1
DNA: TGTGCCGGACGACAGGGCTCGAATTCACCCCTCCACTTT
CDR3: CAGRQGSNSPLHF

size: NA
J: TRBJ1-3
V: TRBV11-2
D: NA
DNA: TGTGCCAGCAGCTTGGACAGCGATGGAAACACCATATATTTT
CDR3: CASSLDSDGNTIYF

size: NA
J: TRBJ2-5
V: TRBV7-2
D: TRBD2
DNA: TGTGCCAGCAGCTTAGAGACCCCGGGGGGGCCCCCGACCCAGTACTTC
CDR3: CASSLETPGGPPTQYF

size: NA
J: TRBJ2-7
V: TRBV19
D: NA
DNA: TGTGCCAGTAGTACCCAGGGGATCCCCCTCGAGCAGTACTTC
CDR3: CASSTQGIPLEQYF

size: once
J: TRBJ2-3
V: TRBV3-1/TRBV3-2
D: NA
DNA: TGTGCCAGCAGCCCGTTACTAGGCAGCACAGATACGCAGTATTTT
CDR3: CASSPLLGSTDTQYF

size: NA
J: TRBJ2-3
V: TRBV5-4
D: NA
DNA: TGTGCCAGCAGTGGGACACCCTCTCCCACAGATACGCAGTATTTT
CDR3: CASSGTPSPTDTQYF

size: NA
J: TRBJ1-6
V: TRBV7-8
D: NA
DNA: TGTGCCAGCAGCTTACCAGCGAGCTCCTATAATTCACCCCTCCACTTT
CDR3: CASSLPASSYNSPLHF

size: NA
J: TRBJ2-6
V: TRBV24-1
D: NA
DNA: TGTGCCACCAGTGATCCCTCGCGGGGCTCTAGGGCCAACGTCCTGACTTTC
CDR3: CATSDPSRGSRANVLTF

size: NA
J: TRBJ1-4
V: TRBV6-5
D: TRBD1
DNA: TGTGCCAGCAGTCCCCCGACAGGGGGAAATGAAAAACTGTTTTTT
CDR3: CASSPPTGGNEKLFF

size: NA
J: TRBJ1-5
V: TRBV24-1
D: NA
DNA: TGTGCCACCAGTAATGGGCGGACTGTAAATCAGCCCCAGCATTTT
CDR3: CATSNGRTVNQPQHF

size: few
J: TRBJ1-5
V: TRBV6-2/TRBV6-3
D: NA
DNA: TGTGCCAGCAGTTCAAGGTTCATTAGCAATCAGCCCCAGCATTTT
CDR3: CASSSRFISNQPQHF

size: NA
J: TRBJ1-2
V: TRBV5-1
D: NA
DNA: TGCGCCAGCAGCCGGGGGGAGAACTATGGCTACACCTTC
CDR3: CASSRGENYGYTF

size: NA
J: TRBJ1-1
V: TRBV6-5
D: NA
DNA: TGTGCCAGCAGTTTACCGGGCTTCGGGACTGAAGCTTTCTTT
CDR3: CASSLPGFGTEAFF

size: NA
J: TRBJ2-2
V: TRBV12-3/TRBV12-4
D: NA
DNA: TGTGCCAGCAGTCTCAACAGGGCCGGGGAGCTGTTTTTT
CDR3: CASSLNRAGELFF

size: once
J: TRBJ1-4
V: TRBV5-4
D: NA
DNA: TGTGCCAGCAGCATCGAGTTTAATGAAAAACTGTTTTTT
CDR3: CASSIEFNEKLFF

size: once
J: TRBJ1-1
V: TRBV6-1
D: TRBD1
DNA: TGTGCCAGCAGTGGGGTCAGGGGGCGGGGGAGAACTGAAGCTTTCTTT
CDR3: CASSGVRGRGRTEAFF

size: NA
J: TRBJ2-3
V: TRBV10-3
D: NA
DNA: TGTGCCACCCAGGGGATAGGGGCAGATACGCAGTATTTT
CDR3: CATQGIGADTQYF

size: NA
J: TRBJ1-4
V: TRBV5-1
D: NA
DNA: TGCGCCAGCAGCCTGGGGGGCCAGGGAGGGATTGGCGAAAAACTGTTTTTT
CDR3: CASSLGGQGGIGEKLFF

size: NA
J: TRBJ1-6
V: TRBV19
D: NA
DNA: TGTGCCAGTAGCGAAACGAGCTCCTATAATTCACCCCTCCACTTT
CDR3: CASSETSSYNSPLHF